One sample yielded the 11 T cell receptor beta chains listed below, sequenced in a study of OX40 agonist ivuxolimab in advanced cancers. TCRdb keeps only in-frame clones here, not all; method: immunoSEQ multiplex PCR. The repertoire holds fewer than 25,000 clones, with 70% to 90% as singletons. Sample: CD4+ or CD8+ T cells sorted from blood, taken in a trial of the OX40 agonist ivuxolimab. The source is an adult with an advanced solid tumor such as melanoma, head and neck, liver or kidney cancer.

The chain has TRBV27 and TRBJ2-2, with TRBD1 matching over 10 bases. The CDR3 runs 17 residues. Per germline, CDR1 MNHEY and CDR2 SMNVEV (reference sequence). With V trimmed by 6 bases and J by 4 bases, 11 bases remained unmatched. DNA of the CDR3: TGTGCCAGCAGCCTACTAAAGACAGGGGGCCTCACCGGGGAGCTGTTTTTT. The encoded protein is CASSLLKTGGLTGELFF.

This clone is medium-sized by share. The CDR3 DNA reads TGTGCCAGCAGCCAAGATCCGAGCAGGGGGAGTGAAAAACTGTTTTTT. Its protein product is CASSQDPSRGSEKLFF. V and J are TRBV4-2 and TRBJ1-4, with 7 bases matching TRBD1. Germline V lookup: CDR1 LGHNA, CDR2 YNFKEQ. The CDR3 contains 16 residues. V lost 0 bases to trimming and J lost 7 bases; unmatched junction nucleotides: 8.

For the CDR3, the DNA is TGTGCCAGTAGTATAGTGACCGGGGAGCTGTTTTTT. Its protein product is CASSIVTGELFF. The chain has TRBV19 and TRBJ2-2; D unresolved. From germline, CDR1 is LNHDA and CDR2 SQIVND (reference sequence). The CDR3 has 12 residues. V lost 1 base and J lost 5, with 2 bases in between.

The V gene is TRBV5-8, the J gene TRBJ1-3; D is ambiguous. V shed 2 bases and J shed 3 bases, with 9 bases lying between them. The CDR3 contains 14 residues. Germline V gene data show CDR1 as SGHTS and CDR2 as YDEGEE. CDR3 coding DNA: TGTGCCAGCAGCTTCCGGGAAAATGGAAACACCATATATTTT. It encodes CASSFRENGNTIYF.

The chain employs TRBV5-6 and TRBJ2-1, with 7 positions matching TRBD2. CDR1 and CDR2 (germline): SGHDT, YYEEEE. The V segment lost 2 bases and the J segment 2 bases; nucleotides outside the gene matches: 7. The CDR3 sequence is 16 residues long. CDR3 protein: CASSLAASGTYNEQFF. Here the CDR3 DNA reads TGTGCCAGCAGCTTAGCCGCTAGCGGTACCTACAATGAGCAGTTCTTC. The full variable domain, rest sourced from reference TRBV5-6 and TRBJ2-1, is DAGVTQSPTHLIKTRGQQVTLRCSPKSGHDTVSWYQQALGQGPQFIFQYYEEEERQRGNFPDRFSGHQFPNYSSELNVNALLLGDSALYLCASSLAASGTYNEQFFGPGTRLTVL.

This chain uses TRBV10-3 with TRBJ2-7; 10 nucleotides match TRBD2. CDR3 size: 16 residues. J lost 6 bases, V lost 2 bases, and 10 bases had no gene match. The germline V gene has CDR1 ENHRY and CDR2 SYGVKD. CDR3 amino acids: CAISELTSGTSPEQYF. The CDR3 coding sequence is TGTGCCATCAGTGAGCTCACTAGCGGGACCTCCCCCGAGCAGTACTTC.

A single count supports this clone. This CDR3 is CAISESPTGTNYGYTF. CDR3 nucleotides: TGTGCCATCAGTGAGTCGCCGACAGGGACTAACTATGGCTACACCTTC. The chain recombines TRBV10-3 with TRBJ1-2; 7 bases match TRBD1. With V trimmed by 0 bases and J by 0 bases, 4 bases remained unmatched. Germline CDR1 ENHRY, CDR2 SYGVKD. The CDR3 runs 16 residues.

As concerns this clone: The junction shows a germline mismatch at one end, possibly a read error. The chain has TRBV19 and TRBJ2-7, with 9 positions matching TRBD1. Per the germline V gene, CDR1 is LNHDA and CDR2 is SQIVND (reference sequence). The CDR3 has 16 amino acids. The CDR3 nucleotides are TGTGCCAGTAGTATAGGGGGACAGGGAGCCGTCTACAAGCAGTACTTC. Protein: CASSIGGQGAVYKQYF.

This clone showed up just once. CDR3 nucleotides: TGTGCCAGCAGTGAAATTCCGGGACAGGGATTCTCACCCCTCCACTTT. Its translation: CASSEIPGQGFSPLHF. This sequence joins TRBV2 and TRBJ1-6, with 9 bases lining up with TRBD1. The V gene end was trimmed by 2 bases and the J gene end by 10 bases; junction bases not matched to a gene: 9. This CDR3 contains 16 residues. Per germline, CDR1 SNHLY and CDR2 FYNNEI.

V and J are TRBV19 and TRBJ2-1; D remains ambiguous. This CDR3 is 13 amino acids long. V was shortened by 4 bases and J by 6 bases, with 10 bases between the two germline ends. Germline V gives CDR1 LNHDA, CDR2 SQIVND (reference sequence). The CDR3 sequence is CASSKGVLNEQFF. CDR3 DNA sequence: TGTGCCAGTAGTAAGGGTGTACTCAATGAGCAGTTCTTC.

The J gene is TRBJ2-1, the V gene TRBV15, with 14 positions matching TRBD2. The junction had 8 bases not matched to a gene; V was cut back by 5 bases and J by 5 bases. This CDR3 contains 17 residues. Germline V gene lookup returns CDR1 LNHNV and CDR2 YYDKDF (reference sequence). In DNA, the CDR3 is TGTGCCACCAGCGGCCTGACTAGCGGGAGGGAAGACAATGAGCAGTTCTTC. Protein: CATSGLTSGREDNEQFF.